This T cell receptor (beta chain) originates from a study of T-cell reconstitution after alpha-beta-depleted transplantation in children. Unique molecular identifiers featured in how the TCRbeta library was prepared. A single record per CDR3 protein comes from TCRdb applying MiXCR to the PCR reads. The sample holds around 410,000 distinct CDR3 sequences, about a tenth seen once. Germline V lookup: CDR1 SGHTA, CDR2 FQGNSA. This CDR3 has 16 residues. The V gene lost 7 bases and the J gene lost 3 bases, with 22 bases spanning the gap. The gene calls are TRBV7-2 and TRBJ2-7; D might be TRBD1 or TRBD2, each matching 5 bases. The clonotype was recovered from a human donor who donated a stem cell graft to a child with acute myeloid leukemia. Sequenced here: PBMCs from the stem cell graft donor, sampled from the stem cell graft. The CDR3 loop reads CASTNRSGTLHYEQYF. DNA of the CDR3: TGTGCCAGCACCAATCGTTCCGGGACCCTTCACTACGAGCAGTACTTC.